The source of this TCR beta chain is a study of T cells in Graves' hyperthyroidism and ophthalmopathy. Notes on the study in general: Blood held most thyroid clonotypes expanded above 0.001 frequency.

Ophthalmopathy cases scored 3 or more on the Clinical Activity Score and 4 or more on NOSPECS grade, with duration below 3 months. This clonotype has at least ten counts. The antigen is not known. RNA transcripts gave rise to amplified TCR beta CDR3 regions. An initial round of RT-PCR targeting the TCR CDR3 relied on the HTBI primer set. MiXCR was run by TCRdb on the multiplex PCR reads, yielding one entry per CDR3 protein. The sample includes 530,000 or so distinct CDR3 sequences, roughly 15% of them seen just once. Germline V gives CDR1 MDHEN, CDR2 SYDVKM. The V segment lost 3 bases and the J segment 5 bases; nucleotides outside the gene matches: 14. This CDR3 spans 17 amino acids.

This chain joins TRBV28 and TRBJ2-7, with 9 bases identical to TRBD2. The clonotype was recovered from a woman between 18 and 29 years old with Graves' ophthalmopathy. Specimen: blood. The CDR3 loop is CASSLSLPGTSNDEQYF. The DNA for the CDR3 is TGTGCCAGCAGTTTGTCCTTACCCGGGACTAGCAATGACGAGCAGTACTTC.